A selection of T cell receptor beta chains follows, all from one sample in a study of somatic mutations in cytotoxic T cells in rheumatoid arthritis. Method: immunoSEQ multiplex PCR; TCRdb's copy keeps in-frame clones and lacks some. The sample gives around 23,000 clones, roughly 80% of which show up once; about 3.8% is in the top ten. What was sequenced was CD8+ T cells sorted from blood. The receptors derive from an adult with rheumatoid arthritis. Each CDR3 is given with its conserved first and last residue. The order of the fields is D gene, J gene, V gene, clone size, CDR3 protein, CDR3 DNA. The D gene is left open where the match is weak. For some rows the clone size is stated as once, few or many, or as a class when expanded; others skip it.

- | TRBJ1-1 | TRBV7-9 | - | CASSSTRVGNTEAFF | TGTGCCAGCAGTTCGACCAGGGTGGGGAACACTGAAGCTTTCTTT
TRBD2 | TRBJ2-4 | TRBV2 | - | CASSEARTSGGIQYF | TGTGCCAGCAGTGAAGCGCGGACTAGCGGGGGCATTCAGTACTTC
- | TRBJ2-7 | TRBV18 | - | CASSPVSREQYF | TGTGCCAGCTCACCCGTTTCTCGCGAGCAGTACTTC
- | TRBJ1-1 | TRBV27 | once | CASSSGVGTEAFF | TGTGCCAGCAGTTCAGGGGTAGGAACTGAAGCTTTCTTT
- | TRBJ1-2 | TRBV4-3 | - | CASSQERWQRYGYTF | TGCGCCAGCAGCCAAGAAAGGTGGCAGAGATATGGCTACACCTTC
TRBD2 | TRBJ2-2 | TRBV4-2 | - | CASSQDLSGGAQQLFF | TGTGCCAGCAGCCAAGATTTAAGCGGGGGGGCGCAGCAGCTGTTTTTT
- | TRBJ1-1 | TRBV6-5 | few | CASVLGRSLNTEAFF | TGTGCCAGCGTCCTAGGCCGGAGCCTGAACACTGAAGCTTTCTTT
TRBD2 | TRBJ2-2 | TRBV13 | - | CASSFGPSGSIGGELFF | TGTGCCAGCAGCTTCGGTCCTAGCGGTTCTATCGGCGGGGAGCTGTTTTTT
- | TRBJ2-2 | TRBV2 | - | CASRFGNTGELFF | TGTGCCAGCAGGTTTGGAAACACCGGGGAGCTGTTTTTT
TRBD2 | TRBJ2-7 | TRBV6-1 | - | CASSDQAGGVYEQYF | TGTGCCAGCAGTGACCAAGCGGGGGGTGTCTACGAGCAGTACTTC
- | TRBJ1-5 | TRBV6-4 | - | CASSDGLTNQPQHF | TGTGCCAGCTCCGACGGACTTACGAATCAGCCCCAGCATTTT
- | TRBJ2-7 | TRBV21-1 | - | CASSKARERAYEQYF | TGTGCCAGCAGCAAAGCGCGCGAGCGGGCCTACGAGCAGTACTTC
- | TRBJ1-2 | TRBV4-1 | - | CASSQATKPNYGYTF | TGCGCCAGCAGCCAGGCTACAAAACCTAACTATGGCTACACCTTC
- | TRBJ1-2 | TRBV7-2 | - | CASSLGRGSPYGYTF | TGTGCCAGCAGCTTAGGAAGGGGTTCCCCCTATGGCTACACCTTC
- | TRBJ1-4 | TRBV2 | - | CASTAEPGLNEKLFF | TGTGCCAGCACCGCAGAGCCGGGCTTAAATGAAAAACTGTTTTTT
- | TRBJ2-1 | TRBV27 | - | CASSLFLGGGPSFHEQFF | TGTGCCAGCAGTTTATTTTTAGGGGGGGGGCCTTCATTCCATGAGCAGTTCTTC
- | TRBJ1-4 | TRBV5-4 | few | CASSLAGLGEKLFF | TGTGCCAGCAGCTTGGCAGGGCTTGGGGAAAAACTGTTTTTT
- | TRBJ1-3 | TRBV15 | - | CATSRTRGGNTIYF | TGTGCCACCAGCAGGACCCGAGGAGGAAACACCATATATTTT